The 27 T cell receptor beta chains below all came from one sample that was sequenced in a study of blood T cell repertoires in COVID-19. The data were produced by immunoSEQ multiplex PCR, yet TCRdb's version contains in-frame clones alone and is incomplete. The data hold over 200,000 clones, with around 92% observed a single time. Sample: peripheral blood. The receptors stem from a man aged 30-40 years with acute or convalescent COVID-19.

The chain combines TRBV7-6 with TRBJ2-6; D unresolved. Trimming cost V 5 bases and J 0 bases, with 8 bases left between them. The germline V gene has CDR1 SGHVS and CDR2 FNYEAQ. CDR3 length: 15 residues. CDR3 loop: CASSLRGSGANVLTF. The CDR3 nucleotides read TGTGCCAGCAGCCTCCGCGGCTCTGGGGCCAACGTCCTGACTTTC. Together with reference TRBV7-6 and TRBJ2-6, the CDR3 gives the full variable domain: GAGVSQSPRYKVTKRGQDVALRCDPISGHVSLYWYRQALGQGPEFLTYFNYEAQQDKSGLPNDRFSAERPEGSISTLTIQRTEQRDSAMYRCASSLRGSGANVLTFGAGSRLTVL.

This chain uses TRBV6-5 with TRBJ2-1; 8 bases agree with TRBD1. The CDR3 loop spans 14 amino acids. Trimming removed 8 bases from V and 1 base from J; junction bases left unmatched: 4. Looked up from germline, CDR1 is MNHEY and CDR2 is SVGAGI. The CDR3 sequence is CASHGTGSYNEQFF. Here the CDR3 DNA reads TGTGCCAGCCACGGGACAGGATCCTACAATGAGCAGTTCTTC.

The J gene is TRBJ2-3, the V gene TRBV5-1; D gene uncertain. Trimming shortened V by 2 bases and J by 0 bases, and 10 bases separated the two germline ends. CDR1 SGHRS and CDR2 YFSETQ come from the germline V gene. The CDR3 sequence is 15 residues long. The CDR3 coding sequence is TGCGCCAGCAGCTTCCTGGGCCCTAGCACAGATACGCAGTATTTT. Translating it yields CASSFLGPSTDTQYF.

The chain has TRBV7-8 and TRBJ1-5, with D unclear. Germline CDR1 SGHVS, CDR2 FQNEAQ. V was clipped by 4 bases and J by 4 bases, with 17 bases between them. The CDR3 spans 16 residues. The CDR3, as DNA: TGTGCCAGCAGCTCCCGGATTGGGCCATTTAATCAGCCCCAGCATTTT. This encodes CASSSRIGPFNQPQHF.

The V call is TRBV6-6, the J call TRBJ2-7; the D gene is possibly TRBD1 (6 bases). CDR3 length equals 14 residues. Germline assignment: CDR1 MNHNY and CDR2 SVGAGI (reference sequence). Trimming took 7 bases from V and 2 from J, leaving 15 bases between them. The CDR3 DNA is TGTGCCAGCACCGACAGGTACGAAACCTACGAGCAGTACTTC. It is translated as CASTDRYETYEQYF.

The rearrangement uses TRBV28 and TRBJ1-5, with 9 bases matching TRBD1. The CDR3 totals 17 residues. Germline V gene data show CDR1 as MDHEN and CDR2 as SYDVKM. V lost 6 bases to trimming and J lost 2 bases; unmatched junction nucleotides: 11. The CDR3 nucleotides read TGTGCCAGCAGACCCAGGACAGGGGCGCGAGGCAATCAGCCCCAGCATTTT. This sequence encodes CASRPRTGARGNQPQHF.

This chain links TRBV5-6 with TRBJ2-7; D unresolved. Trimming pared 6 bases from V and 0 bases from J, leaving 7 bases between. Germline-derived CDR1 and CDR2 are SGHDT and YYEEEE. The CDR3 is 12 residues long. CDR3 bases: TGTGCCAGCACGCTAGGCTCCTACGAGCAGTACTTC. This sequence encodes CASTLGSYEQYF.

This clone was picked up one time. The chain recombines TRBV7-3 with TRBJ1-1, with D unclear. Germline lookup yields CDR1 SGHTA and CDR2 FQGTGA. The ends were cut back, 3 bases at V and 1 base at J, with 6 bases in the middle. The CDR3 runs to 13 residues. The CDR3, as DNA: TGTGCCAGCAGCTTTACGGGGAACACTGAAGCTTTCTTT. Amino acids: CASSFTGNTEAFF.

The chain employs TRBV28 and TRBJ2-1, with D perhaps TRBD2 (5 bases). V was trimmed by 5 bases and J by 9 bases, leaving 17 bases between them. Germline CDR1 MDHEN, CDR2 SYDVKM. CDR3 size: 14 residues. DNA of the CDR3: TGTGCCAGCAGTAGTGGGAGTCTGTACGGTGAGCAGTTCTTC. Translated, it gives CASSSGSLYGEQFF. The full variable domain, with the rest looked up from reference TRBV28 and TRBJ2-1, is DVKVTQSSRYLVKRTGEKVFLECVQDMDHENMFWYRQDPGLGLRLIYFSYDVKMKEKGDIPEGYSVSREKKERFSLILESASTNQTSMYLCASSSGSLYGEQFFGPGTRLTVL.

This chain joins TRBV28 and TRBJ2-7, with D possibly being TRBD1 (5 bases). Trimming cost V 4 bases and J 0 bases, with 10 bases left between them. Germline V gives CDR1 MDHEN, CDR2 SYDVKM. This CDR3 comprises 14 residues. CDR3 loop: CASSSGFSSYEQYF. The DNA of the CDR3 is TGTGCCAGCAGTTCAGGGTTCAGCTCCTACGAGCAGTACTTC. The full variable domain, with the rest looked up from reference TRBV28 and TRBJ2-7, is DVKVTQSSRYLVKRTGEKVFLECVQDMDHENMFWYRQDPGLGLRLIYFSYDVKMKEKGDIPEGYSVSREKKERFSLILESASTNQTSMYLCASSSGFSSYEQYFGPGTRLTVT.

The chain uses TRBV7-9 and TRBJ2-2; 10 nucleotides line up with TRBD2. Germline CDR1 is SEHNR and CDR2 is FQNEAQ (reference sequence). The CDR3 contains 13 residues. V lost 8 bases and J lost 6; bases outside the gene matches: 3. The CDR3 sequence: CASLGLAAGELFF. CDR3 nucleotides: TGTGCCAGCCTCGGACTAGCGGCCGGGGAGCTGTTTTTT.

The CDR3 here is CASLGGDTQYF. Written as DNA, the CDR3 is TGTGCCAGCTTAGGGGGAGATACGCAGTATTTT. The chain is built from TRBV7-9 and TRBJ2-3; D perhaps matches TRBD1 (6 bases). Germline values: CDR1 SEHNR, CDR2 FQNEAQ (reference sequence). The CDR3 spans 11 residues. Trimming took off 8 bases at V and 5 bases at J, with 8 bases between the two ends.

V usage is TRBV5-1 and J usage is TRBJ2-3; the match to TRBD2 covers 10 bases. V lost 0 bases to trimming and J lost 0 bases; unmatched junction nucleotides: 4. CDR1 SGHRS and CDR2 YFSETQ come from the germline V gene. CDR3 length: 17 amino acids. The CDR3 DNA reads as TGCGCCAGCAGCTTGGGTACTAGCGGGGTGAGCACAGATACGCAGTATTTT. The encoded protein is CASSLGTSGVSTDTQYF. Drawing the rest from reference TRBV5-1 and TRBJ2-3, the complete variable domain is KAGVTQTPRYLIKTRGQQVTLSCSPISGHRSVSWYQQTPGQGLQFLFEYFSETQRNKGNFPGRFSGRQFSNSRSEMNVSTLELGDSALYLCASSLGTSGVSTDTQYFGPGTRLTVL.

This rearrangement joins TRBV7-9 to TRBJ1-4; 8 nucleotides match TRBD1. With 0 bases clipped from V and 10 bases from J, the junction kept 7 bases outside the gene matches. The CDR3 runs to 15 residues. The germline gives CDR1 SEHNR, CDR2 FQNEAQ (reference sequence). CDR3 in amino acids: CASSLAGQGATKLFF. Here the CDR3 DNA reads TGTGCCAGCAGCTTAGCCGGGCAGGGGGCAACAAAACTGTTTTTT.

This chain uses TRBV5-1 with TRBJ2-5; 9 positions agree with TRBD2. The CDR3 consists of 15 residues. Germline lookup yields CDR1 SGHRS and CDR2 YFSETQ. J lost 5 bases, V lost 5 bases, and 10 bases had no gene match. CDR3 coding DNA: TGCGCCAGCAGAAGTTCGGCGGGGGGGTCCGAGACCCAGTACTTC. Its translation: CASRSSAGGSETQYF. The full variable domain, rest sourced from reference TRBV5-1 and TRBJ2-5, is KAGVTQTPRYLIKTRGQQVTLSCSPISGHRSVSWYQQTPGQGLQFLFEYFSETQRNKGNFPGRFSGRQFSNSRSEMNVSTLELGDSALYLCASRSSAGGSETQYFGPGTRLLVL.

The chain uses TRBV6-5 and TRBJ1-2; no definite D call. The V and J ends lost 6 bases and 4 bases respectively, with 15 bases between them. CDR3 length: 14 residues. The germline gives CDR1 MNHEY, CDR2 SVGAGI. This chain's CDR3 is CASSKKEIGYGYTF. In DNA form, the CDR3 reads TGTGCCAGCAGCAAGAAGGAGATAGGCTATGGCTACACCTTC.

This clone has just a few counts. The V and J genes are TRBV29-1 and TRBJ1-3; no clear D. CDR3 length: 12 residues. The V gene's germline CDR1 is SQVTM and CDR2 ANQGSEA. This CDR3 reads CGWTFSGNTIYF. In DNA form, the CDR3 reads TGCGGCTGGACTTTCTCTGGAAACACCATATATTTT.

The chain is built from TRBV6-5 and TRBJ2-7, with D possibly being TRBD1 (5 bases). This CDR3 has 14 amino acids. Germline V gives CDR1 MNHEY, CDR2 SVGAGI. The V end was cut by 7 bases, the J end by 3 bases, with 16 bases between. In nucleotides, the CDR3 is TGTGCCAGCATCCCAAAGGGGCAGGGCTACGAGCAGTACTTC. The encoded protein is CASIPKGQGYEQYF.

The chain recombines TRBV2 with TRBJ1-5; no firm D call. This CDR3 comprises 15 residues. Germline V gene lookup returns CDR1 SNHLY and CDR2 FYNNEI. V lost 6 bases and J lost 0, with 12 bases in between. In DNA, the CDR3 is TGTGCCAGCAGCGACTTCCGGCATAGCAATCAGCCCCAGCATTTT. It specifies CASSDFRHSNQPQHF.

V is TRBV27 and J is TRBJ1-4; 8 nucleotides line up with TRBD1. This CDR3 contains 19 residues. The germline V gene has CDR1 MNHEY and CDR2 SMNVEV (reference sequence). Germline trimming cut 8 bases from V and 14 bases from J; bases unmatched to any gene: 31. Here the CDR3 reads CASRGATGAFKLRKEGLFF. In DNA, the CDR3 is TGTGCCAGCCGGGGGGCGACAGGGGCCTTCAAGCTTAGGAAGGAAGGGCTGTTTTTT.

V gene TRBV12-3 or TRBV12-4 combines with J gene TRBJ2-1; maybe TRBD1 (6 bases). Between the trimmed V and J ends, which lost 3 bases and 3 bases, there was a span of 6 bases. The CDR3 covers 13 residues. This CDR3 reads CASSLDSYNEQFF. The CDR3 coding sequence is TGTGCCAGCAGTTTGGACAGCTACAATGAGCAGTTCTTC.

This chain uses TRBV6-5 with TRBJ1-3, with D tentatively TRBD1 (5 bases). The germline gives CDR1 MNHEY, CDR2 SVGAGI. With 5 bases removed from V and 0 bases from J, the gap between germline ends came to 11 bases. This CDR3 has 15 amino acids. CDR3 nucleotides: TGTGCCAGCAGTAAAACAGGAATCTCTGGAAACACCATATATTTT. Its translation is CASSKTGISGNTIYF.

The V and J genes are TRBV7-2 and TRBJ2-3; the match to TRBD2 covers 7 bases. The germline V gene has CDR1 SGHTA and CDR2 FQGNSA. This CDR3 is 16 amino acids long. The J segment lost 4 bases and the V segment lost 0 bases, leaving 7 bases of the junction unmatched. In DNA, the CDR3 is TGTGCCAGCAGCTTAGCCGCGGGAGCCGGCGCAGATACGCAGTATTTT. Protein product: CASSLAAGAGADTQYF.

The chain couples TRBV29-1 to TRBJ2-5; TRBD2 is a possible D gene (6 bases). Trimming took 4 bases from V and 0 from J, leaving 12 bases between them. The CDR3 length is 14 residues. Germline V gene sequence: CDR1 SQVTM, CDR2 ANQGSEA. The CDR3: CSVGEVDNQETQYF. Written as DNA, the CDR3 is TGCAGCGTTGGGGAGGTAGACAACCAAGAGACCCAGTACTTC.

This clone appeared once. V usage is TRBV28 and J usage is TRBJ1-6; possibly TRBD1 for D (6 bases). Germline V gene sequence: CDR1 MDHEN, CDR2 SYDVKM. CDR3 length equals 14 residues. Trimming pared 6 bases from V and 8 bases from J, leaving 14 bases between. The CDR3, as DNA: TGTGCCAGCAGATCTACAGGGAGGGATTCACCCCTCCACTTT. Protein product: CASRSTGRDSPLHF.

V usage is TRBV4-1 and J usage is TRBJ1-5; no clear D gene. This CDR3 has 14 amino acids. The germline V gene has CDR1 MGHRA and CDR2 YSYEKL. With 4 bases removed from V and 7 bases from J, the gap between germline ends came to 14 bases. The DNA for the CDR3 is TGCGCCAGCAGCCCTACTATCCCCGGGCAGCCCCAGCATTTT. As protein: CASSPTIPGQPQHF.

The chain has TRBV7-9 and TRBJ1-3; TRBD1 is a possible D gene (5 bases). Between the trimmed V and J ends, which lost 0 bases and 0 bases, there was a span of 12 bases. CDR1 is SEHNR, CDR2 FQNEAQ, per germline (reference sequence). The CDR3 is 17 residues long. The CDR3 bases are TGTGCCAGCAGCTTAGCGTTGGGGCAGTACTCTGGAAACACCATATATTTT. Translating gives CASSLALGQYSGNTIYF. The whole variable domain, filled in from reference TRBV7-9 and TRBJ1-3, reads DTGVSQNPRHKITKRGQNVTFRCDPISEHNRLYWYRQTLGQGPEFLTYFQNEAQLEKSRLLSDRFSAERPKGSFSTLEIQRTEQGDSAMYLCASSLALGQYSGNTIYFGEGSWLTVV.